A selection of T cell receptor beta chains follows, all from one sample in a study of post-analysis software for immune sequencing data. Each CDR3 protein is one row after TCRdb ran MiXCR on the PCR reads. The sample contains 150,000 to 200,000 distinct CDR3 sequences, over 25% of which appear only once. Sequences were obtained from blood. These receptor sequences come from a girl aged 10 to 17 with multiple sclerosis. Each CDR3 is given with its conserved first and last residue. A D gene is named only where the DNA matches it firmly. Size is omitted from some rows. Given values are once, few, many or a class for expanded clones.

j_call d_call clone_size v_call cdr3_aa cdr3_nt
TRBJ2-5 - few TRBV21-1 CASSKSIDRGYQETQYF TGTGCCAGCAGCAAATCAATAGACAGGGGCTATCAAGAGACCCAGTACTTC
TRBJ1-2 - - TRBV7-9 CTGSLNVGPGWDTGYTF TGTACCGGCAGCTTGAACGTTGGCCCTGGGTGGGACACTGGCTACACCTTC
TRBJ2-5 - many TRBV15 CATSRDKGKETQYF TGTGCCACCAGCAGAGATAAGGGGAAGGAGACCCAGTACTTC
TRBJ2-1 TRBD2 many TRBV20-1 CSARRPWTSGNEQFF TGCAGTGCTAGACGCCCTTGGACTAGCGGTAATGAGCAGTTCTTC
TRBJ2-5 TRBD2 few TRBV4-2 CASSQGGQSGRVETQYF TGTGCCAGCAGCCAGGGGGGGCAAAGCGGGAGGGTTGAGACCCAGTACTTC
TRBJ2-7 TRBD2 many TRBV7-6 CASSPGLAETANYEQYF TGTGCCAGCAGCCCTGGACTAGCAGAAACAGCGAACTACGAGCAGTACTTC
TRBJ1-2 TRBD1 - TRBV5-6 CASSSNRGVYGYTF TGTGCCAGCAGCTCGAACAGGGGCGTCTATGGCTACACCTTC
TRBJ1-2 TRBD1 - TRBV28 CASRQTPRGANYGYTF TGTGCCAGCAGGCAAACCCCCAGGGGGGCTAACTATGGCTACACCTTC
TRBJ2-5 - many TRBV7-9 CASSGGDRTRETQYF TGTGCCAGCAGCGGCGGGGACCGCACTCGGGAGACCCAGTACTTC
TRBJ2-4 TRBD2 once TRBV4-2 CASSQDSTSGSLYF TGTGCCAGCAGCCAAGATAGCACTAGCGGGAGTTTGTACTTC
TRBJ2-7 TRBD1 few TRBV30 CAWKGGQGGFYEQYF TGTGCCTGGAAAGGGGGACAGGGTGGATTCTACGAGCAGTACTTC
TRBJ2-7 TRBD1 many TRBV20-1 CSVQTTDRVSYEQYF TGCAGTGTCCAGACCACGGACAGGGTCTCCTACGAGCAGTACTTC
TRBJ1-1 - - TRBV11-2 CASSSYRSEAFF TGTGCCAGCAGCTCGTATCGTTCTGAAGCTTTCTTT
TRBJ2-2 - - TRBV12-3/TRBV12-4 CASSPHPGELFF TGTGCCAGCAGTCCTCACCCCGGGGAGCTGTTTTTT
TRBJ2-5 - - TRBV18 CASSPPWRETQYF TGTGCCAGCTCACCACCGTGGCGAGAGACCCAGTACTTC
TRBJ2-1 TRBD2 many TRBV7-9 CASSLRRAGDVDNEQFF TGTGCCAGCAGCCTTCGACGAGCGGGAGATGTCGACAATGAGCAGTTCTTC
TRBJ1-6 - - TRBV5-1 CASSLRGSHSPLHF TGCGCCAGCAGCTTGAGGGGGAGCCATTCACCCCTCCACTTT
TRBJ2-7 TRBD2 few TRBV28 CASSFRVGLAGGREYEQYF TGTGCCAGCAGTTTTCGGGTTGGACTAGCGGGAGGAAGGGAATACGAGCAGTACTTC
TRBJ1-1 - - TRBV25-1 CASSEFGTVNTEAFF TGTGCCAGCAGTGAATTCGGGACGGTGAACACTGAAGCTTTCTTT
TRBJ2-5 - few TRBV29-1 CSVDLAPETQYF TGCAGCGTTGACTTGGCCCCAGAGACCCAGTACTTC
TRBJ2-1 - - TRBV19 CASSVVTGEQFF TGTGCCAGTAGTGTGGTCACGGGCGAGCAGTTCTTC
TRBJ1-1 TRBD1 few TRBV3-1 CASSHHRGEAFF TGTGCCAGCAGCCACCACAGGGGGGAAGCTTTCTTT
TRBJ1-4 - - TRBV9 CASSVGPGSEKRFF -
TRBJ2-1 TRBD1 few TRBV11-2 CASSKTGERNEQFF TGTGCCAGCAGCAAGACAGGGGAAAGGAATGAGCAGTTCTTC
TRBJ2-1 TRBD2 few TRBV7-2 CASSRPRAGTTFNYNEQFF TGTGCCAGCAGCCGCCCCAGAGCGGGAACTACATTCAACTACAATGAGCAGTTCTTC
TRBJ2-5 TRBD2 once TRBV6-1 CASSLAGRVETQYF TGTGCCAGCAGTTTAGCGGGACGGGTGGAGACCCAGTACTTC
TRBJ2-3 - - TRBV28 CVSGGVPSTDTQYF TGTGTCAGCGGAGGGGTTCCTAGCACAGATACGCAGTATTTT
TRBJ1-2 - many TRBV11-2 CASSLTARTYGYTF TGTGCCAGCAGCTTAACGGCCCGAACGTATGGCTACACCTTC
TRBJ1-2 TRBD1 few TRBV5-1 CASSPPGQGVYGYTF TGCGCCAGCAGCCCACCGGGACAGGGGGTTTATGGCTACACCTTC
TRBJ2-1 TRBD2 many TRBV10-3 CATGSLAGYNEQFF TGTGCCACCGGGTCACTAGCGGGTTACAATGAGCAGTTCTTC
TRBJ2-5 - few TRBV14 CASSRWGVKTQYF TGTGCCAGCAGCCGGTGGGGGGTGAAGACCCAGTACTTC
TRBJ2-1 TRBD2 many TRBV28 CASSNSGSRNEQFF TGTGCCAGCAGTAATAGCGGGAGTCGGAATGAGCAGTTCTTC
TRBJ1-2 - - TRBV15 CATRAWTPNYGYTF TGTGCCACCAGAGCTTGGACCCCTAACTATGGCTACACCTTC
TRBJ2-3 TRBD2 - TRBV29-1 CSPKGLAGGGTDTQYF TGCAGCCCTAAAGGGCTAGCGGGAGGAGGGACAGATACGCAGTATTTT
TRBJ1-4 - - TRBV25-1 CASSAQLGEKLFF TGTGCCAGCAGTGCTCAGCTGGGAGAAAAACTGTTTTTT
TRBJ1-2 - many TRBV7-9 CASSLREGNYGYTF TGTGCCAGCAGCTTAAGGGAGGGGAACTATGGCTACACCTTC
TRBJ2-7 - many TRBV21-1 CASGCLGTSYEQYF TGTGCCAGCGGATGCCTCGGGACATCCTACGAGCAGTACTTC
TRBJ2-4 - - TRBV2 CASRETEGKNIQYF TGTGCCAGCAGGGAGACAGAAGGTAAAAACATTCAGTACTTC
TRBJ2-3 - few TRBV3-1 CASSLREDTQYF TGTGCCAGCAGCCTAAGAGAAGATACGCAGTATTTT
TRBJ1-2 - few TRBV12-3/TRBV12-4 CASSSIGQNHYGYTF TGTGCCAGCAGTTCAATAGGACAGAACCACTATGGCTACACCTTC
TRBJ1-1 - - TRBV6-5 CASRTGAGSEAFF TGTGCCAGCAGAACTGGGGCAGGGAGTGAAGCTTTCTTT
TRBJ2-3 TRBD2 many TRBV20-1 CSPSLAGVTDTQYF TGCAGCCCATCTTTAGCGGGGGTCACAGATACGCAGTATTTT